Here is one TCR beta chain with its context. This clonotype has a handful of counts. The antigen it recognizes is unknown. Base qualities were left out, and no much larger clone turns up one base away. The germline V gene (reference sequence) supplies CDR1 DFQATT and CDR2 SNEGSKA. V is pruned by 0 bases and J by 2 bases, leaving 8 bases of the junction without a gene match. Measured from the cysteine to the phenylalanine, the CDR3 is 18 residues long. CDR3 DNA is the only sequence kept; it has 54 bases, read in frame from the first base. The library was obtained by 5' RACE. Sequencing took place on an Illumina HiSeq 2000. Template switching added a universal primer binding site, and the final cDNA carried a unique molecular identifier that allowed TCR cDNA molecules to be counted accurately. Specific primers in the conserved constant-segment region were used to synthesize first-strand cDNA for TCR alpha and beta chains. To control for contamination, every cDNA library was double barcoded, receiving both a SMART-Mk sample barcode and Illumina barcodes. TruSeq adapter sequences, together with Illumina sample barcodes, were added in two successive PCR steps. The Illumina HiSeq platform was used with custom primers to sequence TCR alpha and beta cDNA libraries. Concerning the study's data processing: MiGEC was used to process raw reads and extract unique molecular identifiers, and MiXCR was used to find CDR3 positions. For each individual, recombination models were inferred using an EM algorithm with the repgenHMM and IGoR tools. The tcR package in R was used for shared clonotype analysis, with sharing normalized by the product of cloneset sizes. To study raw recombination without the effects of thymic and clonal selection, out-of-frame nonproductive sequences were analyzed. TCRdb reprocessed the public reads (quality trimming at Q25 with fastp, clone calling with MiXCR) and kept in-frame beta chains. Each record represents a unique CDR3 protein, reported with the most common genes and DNA among its rows. TCRdb assigned the V and J calls; the authors' analysis was not used. The sample table contains a few hundred thousand distinct CDR3 sequences; only one count was recorded for roughly 13% of them. The top ten constitute approximately 4% of the sample.

The data were taken from a study of identical twins (dated by TCRdb to the mid-2010s). At the level of the whole study: TCR alpha and beta repertoires from monozygotic twins, unrelated adults of various ages and cord blood were deep-sequenced to test whether fetal clonotypes persist. Replicate twin experiments were performed at different times using different library preparation protocols to rule out contamination. Study-wide conclusions, independent of this receptor: Recombination models systematically underestimated out-of-frame TCR alpha sharing in monozygotic twins but agreed with sharing between unrelated individuals. Invariant T cells such as MAIT and iNKT could partly confound zero-insertion analyses, although diverse VJ usage argued against such confounding for most clonotypes. Excess twin sharing in beta out-of-frame sequences was weaker because fewer shared sequences lowered the signal-to-noise ratio. Because the same donors could not be followed over many years, the conclusions relied on cross-sectional statistical analysis. Abundant cord blood beta clonotypes had fewer insertions, young adult naive repertoires showed a similar but weaker trend, and memory repertoires showed no such trend. Compared with coincidental sharing between unrelated individuals, out-of-frame TCR alpha sequences shared between twins showed an excess of sequences with low generation probability.

Only healthy Caucasian donors were included. Three pairs of female monozygotic twins, all aged roughly 18 to 30 years, made up the twin cohort. Miltenyi CD45RO+ enrichment and human naive T-cell isolation kits were used to isolate memory (CD45RO+) and naive T cells from PBMC. The sample was also reused in another study, on yellow fever vaccine responses in identical twins. The other study reports the following: The authors reported that the T cell response to vaccination in identical twins appeared partly convergent and partly personalized. Focusing on identical twins, the study followed the T cell clones that responded to the vaccine, and did so with precision.

Recombination linked TRBV20-1 to TRBJ2-6; a stretch of 9 junction bases matches TRBD2. The receptor was derived from a woman aged 18-30 years in good health. The sequencing input was memory (CD45RO+) T cells sorted from blood. According to the study, the label for this sample's cell subset or site signals: CD45RO+ enriched T cells. CDR3 protein: CSAREDSGSKAGANVLTF. DNA sequence: TGCAGTGCTAGAGAAGATAGCGGGAGTAAAGCTGGGGCCAACGTCCTGACTTTC.